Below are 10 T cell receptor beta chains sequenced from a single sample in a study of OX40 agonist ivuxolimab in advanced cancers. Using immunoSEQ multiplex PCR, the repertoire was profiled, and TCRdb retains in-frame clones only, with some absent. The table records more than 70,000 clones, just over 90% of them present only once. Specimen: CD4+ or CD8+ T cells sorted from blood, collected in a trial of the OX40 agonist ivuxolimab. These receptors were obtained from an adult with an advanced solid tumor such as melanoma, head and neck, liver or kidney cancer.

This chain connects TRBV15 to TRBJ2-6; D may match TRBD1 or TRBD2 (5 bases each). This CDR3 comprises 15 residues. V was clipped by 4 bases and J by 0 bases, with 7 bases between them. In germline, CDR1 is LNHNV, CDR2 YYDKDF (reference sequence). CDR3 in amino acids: CATSTGTSGANVLTF. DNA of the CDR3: TGTGCCACCAGCACGGGGACCTCTGGGGCCAACGTCCTGACTTTC.

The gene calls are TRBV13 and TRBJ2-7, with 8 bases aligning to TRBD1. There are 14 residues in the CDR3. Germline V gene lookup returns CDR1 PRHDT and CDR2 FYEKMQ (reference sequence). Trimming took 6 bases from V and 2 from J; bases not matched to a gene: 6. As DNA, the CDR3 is TGTGCCAGCAGAATACAGGGGGGCCCCTACGAGCAGTACTTC. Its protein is CASRIQGGPYEQYF. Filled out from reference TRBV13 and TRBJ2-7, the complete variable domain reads AAGVIQSPRHLIKEKRETATLKCYPIPRHDTVYWYQQGPGQDPQFLISFYEKMQSDKGSIPDRFSAQQFSDYHSELNMSSLELGDSALYFCASRIQGGPYEQYFGPGTRLTVT.

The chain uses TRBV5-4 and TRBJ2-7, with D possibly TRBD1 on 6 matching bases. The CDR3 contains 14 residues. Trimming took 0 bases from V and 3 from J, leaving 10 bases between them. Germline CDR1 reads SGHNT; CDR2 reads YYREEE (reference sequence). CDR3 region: CASSLVGQYYEQYF. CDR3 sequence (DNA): TGTGCCAGCAGCTTGGTAGGACAGTACTACGAGCAGTACTTC.

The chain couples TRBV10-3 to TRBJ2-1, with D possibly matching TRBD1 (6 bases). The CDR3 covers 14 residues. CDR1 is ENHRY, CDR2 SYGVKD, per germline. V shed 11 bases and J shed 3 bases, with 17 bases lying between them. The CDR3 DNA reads TGTGCCCCAGGGGCTGCCTCCAGCTACAATGAGCAGTTCTTC. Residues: CAPGAASSYNEQFF.

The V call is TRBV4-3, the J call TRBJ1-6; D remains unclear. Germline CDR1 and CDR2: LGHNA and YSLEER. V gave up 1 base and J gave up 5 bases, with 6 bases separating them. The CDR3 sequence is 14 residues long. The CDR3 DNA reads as TGCGCCAGCAGCCAAGTAGGAGATAATTCACCCCTCCACTTT. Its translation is CASSQVGDNSPLHF.

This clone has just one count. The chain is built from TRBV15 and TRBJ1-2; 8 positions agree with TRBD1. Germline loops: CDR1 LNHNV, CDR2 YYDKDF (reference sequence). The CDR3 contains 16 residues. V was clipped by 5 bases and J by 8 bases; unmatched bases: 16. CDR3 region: CATSPSLTGEMEGYTF. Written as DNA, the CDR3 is TGTGCCACCAGCCCGAGCTTGACAGGGGAAATGGAGGGCTACACCTTC. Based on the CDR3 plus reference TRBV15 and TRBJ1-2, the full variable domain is DAMVIQNPRYQVTQFGKPVTLSCSQTLNHNVMYWYQQKSSQAPKLLFHYYDKDFNNEADTPDNFQSRRPNTSFCFLDIRSPGLGDTAMYLCATSPSLTGEMEGYTFGSGTRLTVV.

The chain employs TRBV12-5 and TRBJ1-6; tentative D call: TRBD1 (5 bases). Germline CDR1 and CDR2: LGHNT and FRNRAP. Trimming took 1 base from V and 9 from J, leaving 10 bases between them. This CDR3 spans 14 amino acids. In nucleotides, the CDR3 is TGTGCTAGTGGTTTGGGAGACAGTGGTTCACCCCTCCACTTT. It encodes CASGLGDSGSPLHF.

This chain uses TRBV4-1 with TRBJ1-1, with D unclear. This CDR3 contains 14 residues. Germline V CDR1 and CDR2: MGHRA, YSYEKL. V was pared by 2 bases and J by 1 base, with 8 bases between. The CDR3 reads CASSQFEGNTEAFF. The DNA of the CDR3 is TGCGCCAGCAGCCAATTCGAGGGGAACACTGAAGCTTTCTTT.

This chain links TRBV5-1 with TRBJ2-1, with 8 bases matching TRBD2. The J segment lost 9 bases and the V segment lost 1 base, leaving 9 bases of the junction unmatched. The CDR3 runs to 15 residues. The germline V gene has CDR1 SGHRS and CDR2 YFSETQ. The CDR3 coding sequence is TGCGCCAGCAGCTTGTTGGAGCGGGAGACGACTGAGCAGTTCTTC. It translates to CASSLLERETTEQFF.

The CDR3 nucleotides read TGCGCCAGCAGTCCCAGCTACTTGGGGTGGGGCACTGAAGCTTTCTTT. Translated: CASSPSYLGWGTEAFF. The V gene is TRBV23-1, the J gene TRBJ1-1; D is uncertain. TRBV23-1 carries the ORF label, with uncertain function. CDR3 length: 16 amino acids. V gave up 4 bases and J gave up 4 bases, with 19 bases separating them.